This T cell receptor beta chain was sequenced in a study of control samples from healthy donors and cancer patients. Data came from immunoSEQ multiplex PCR; TCRdb stores just in-frame clones and leaves some out. The table lists roughly 100,000 clones, 83% of them singletons, with 13% in the top ten. The CDR3 sequence is 12 residues long. Germline loops: CDR1 LNHDA, CDR2 SQIVND (reference sequence). The V end lost 3 bases, the J end lost 3 bases, and 3 bases lay between the germline ends. The sequence derives from a woman aged 45-60 years in good health. The rearrangement uses TRBV19 and TRBJ2-4, with no clear D. The sequenced sample was blood. For the CDR3, the DNA is TGTGCCAGTAGTATGGGCAAAAACATTCAGTACTTC. Translated, it gives CASSMGKNIQYF.